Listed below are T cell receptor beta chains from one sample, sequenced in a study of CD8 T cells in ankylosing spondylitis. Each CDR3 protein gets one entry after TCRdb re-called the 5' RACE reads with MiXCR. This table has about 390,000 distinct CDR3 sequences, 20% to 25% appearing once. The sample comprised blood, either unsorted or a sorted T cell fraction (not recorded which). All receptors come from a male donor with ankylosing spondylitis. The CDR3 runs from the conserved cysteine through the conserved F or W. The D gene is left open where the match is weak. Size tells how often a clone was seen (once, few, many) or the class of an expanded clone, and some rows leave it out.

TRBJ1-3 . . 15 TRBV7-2 TGTGCCAGCAGCTTTTACGGGCTCTCTGGAAACACCATATATTTT CASSFYGLSGNTIYF
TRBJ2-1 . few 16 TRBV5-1 TGCGCCAGCAGCCGGGACCCGAGCTCCACCTACAATGAGCAGTTCTTC CASSRDPSSTYNEQFF
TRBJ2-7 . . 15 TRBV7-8 TGTGCCAGCAGCTTGTCAGGGACCTCCCCTAGGGAGCAGTACTTC CASSLSGTSPREQYF
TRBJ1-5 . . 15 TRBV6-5 TGTGCCAGCAGTTACCCGACAGGAAGGGACCAGCCCCAGCATTTT CASSYPTGRDQPQHF
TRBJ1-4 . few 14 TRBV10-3 TGTGCCATCAGTGCAGAGGGTGTGGCTGAAAAACTGTTTTTT CAISAEGVAEKLFF
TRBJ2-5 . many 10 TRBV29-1 TGCAGCGCCGCAGGAGAGACCCAGTACTTC CSAAGETQYF
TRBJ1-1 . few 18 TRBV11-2 TGTGCCAGCAGCTTAGATCCCCCGGGATTCACGGGTAGTACTGAAGCTTTCTTT CASSLDPPGFTGSTEAFF
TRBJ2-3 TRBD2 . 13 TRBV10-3 TGTGCCATCACCGCGGGAGACGCAGATACGCAGTATTTT CAITAGDADTQYF
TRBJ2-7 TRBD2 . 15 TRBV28 TGTGCCAGCAGCCCTGGACTAGCGGGAGACTACGAGCAGTACTTC CASSPGLAGDYEQYF
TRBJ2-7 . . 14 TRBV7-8 TGTGCCAGCAGCTTAGGAGACCGTCCGTACGAGCAGTACTTC CASSLGDRPYEQYF
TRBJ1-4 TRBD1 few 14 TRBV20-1 TGCAGTGCTGACCCCGGGACAGGGGTGGAAAAACTGTTTTTT CSADPGTGVEKLFF
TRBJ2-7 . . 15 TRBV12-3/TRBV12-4 TGTGCCAGCAGTCAGCACGGACGCCTTGGATACGAGCAGTACTTC CASSQHGRLGYEQYF
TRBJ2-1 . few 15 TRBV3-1 TGTGCCAGCAGCCAAGACCCCCGGGGGGCGAATGAGCAGTTCTTC CASSQDPRGANEQFF
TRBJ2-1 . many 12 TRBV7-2 TGTGCCAGCAGCTTAGCGGGCCCTGCGCAGTTCTTC CASSLAGPAQFF
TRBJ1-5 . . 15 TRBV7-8 TGTGCCAGCAGCTTGTCGTGGAATAGCAATCAGCCCCAGCATTTT CASSLSWNSNQPQHF
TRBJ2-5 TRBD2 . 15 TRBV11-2 TGTGCCAGCAGCTTAGATGGGGAGGGGTTGGAGACCCAGTACTTC CASSLDGEGLETQYF
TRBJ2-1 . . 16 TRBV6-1 TGTGCCAGCAGACGCGACGCCGGGACAAATAACAATGAGCAGTTCTTC CASRRDAGTNNNEQFF
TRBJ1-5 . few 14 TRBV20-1 TGCAGTGCAGCGCTGGGCCCCCGCAATCAGCCCCAGCATTTT CSAALGPRNQPQHF
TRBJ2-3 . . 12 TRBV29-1 TGCAGCGTTGGACCCGTTACAGATACGCAGTATTTT CSVGPVTDTQYF
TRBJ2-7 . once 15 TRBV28 TGTGCCAGCAGTCTTCGAGCAGGGGGACTTTTAAGGGAGAGCTTC CASSLRAGGLLRESF
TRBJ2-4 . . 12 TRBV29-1 TGCAGCGCAGCCGAACTCCGGAACATTCAGTACTTC CSAAELRNIQYF
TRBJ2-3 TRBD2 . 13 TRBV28 TGTGCCACCTTAGCGGGACTCACAGATACGCAGTATTTT CATLAGLTDTQYF
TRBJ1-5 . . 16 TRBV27 TGTGCCAGCAGTTTAACGGCAGGGTATAGCAATCAGCCCCAGCATTTT CASSLTAGYSNQPQHF
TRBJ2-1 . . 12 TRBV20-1 TGCAGTGCTGAACCCCAGGGTAGTGAGCAGTTCTTC CSAEPQGSEQFF